The clone carrying this T cell receptor beta chain was seen a single time. Some clones are missing from TCRdb's copy, which holds only in-frame ones; the method was immunoSEQ multiplex PCR. The repertoire holds about 59,000 clones, 75% to 90% seen once, with 0.37% in the top ten. This sample is drawn from a study of OX40 agonist ivuxolimab in advanced cancers. The CDR3 extends over 12 amino acids. Per the germline V gene, CDR1 is SQVTM and CDR2 is ANQGSEA. The sequence derives from an adult with an advanced solid tumor such as melanoma, head and neck, liver or kidney cancer. The genes are TRBV29-1 and TRBJ1-4, with D possibly TRBD1 on 6 matching bases. Sequencing used CD4+ or CD8+ T cells sorted from blood, obtained in a trial of the OX40 agonist ivuxolimab. In DNA form, the CDR3 reads TGCAGTGGAAGGGGGGTAGGTGAAAAACTGTTTTTT. Translation: CSGRGVGEKLFF.